The TCR beta chain under discussion was sequenced for a study of T cell changes during pregnancy in multiple sclerosis. Sequenced by immunoSEQ multiplex PCR; TCRdb stores in-frame clones only, minus some. This sample yields 50,000 to 60,000 clones, of which about nine tenths are seen a single time; roughly 2% belongs to the top ten. Trimming at V came to 5 bases and at J to 0 bases, leaving 4 bases not matched to a gene. Germline CDR1 MDHEN, CDR2 SYDVKM. The CDR3 runs to 17 residues. The sample here was peripheral blood, taken in the first trimester of pregnancy. The receptor comes from a female donor in good health, enrolled as a control in a pregnancy study. The gene calls are TRBV28 and TRBJ2-6, with 10 nucleotides matching TRBD1. The CDR3 DNA reads TGTGCCAGCAGTCAAGGGGACAGGGGCTCTGGGGCCAACGTCCTGACTTTC. This encodes CASSQGDRGSGANVLTF.